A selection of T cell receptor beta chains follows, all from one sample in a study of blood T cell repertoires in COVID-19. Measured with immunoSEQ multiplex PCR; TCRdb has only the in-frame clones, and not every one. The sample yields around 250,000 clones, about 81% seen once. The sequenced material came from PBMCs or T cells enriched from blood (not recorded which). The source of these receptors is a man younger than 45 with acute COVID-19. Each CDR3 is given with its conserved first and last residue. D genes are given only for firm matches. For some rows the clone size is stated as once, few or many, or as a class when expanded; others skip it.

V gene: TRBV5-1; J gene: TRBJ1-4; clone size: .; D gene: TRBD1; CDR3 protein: CASSFGPTGTGNEKLFF; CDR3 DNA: TGCGCCAGCAGCTTTGGACCTACCGGGACAGGGAATGAAAAACTGTTTTTT
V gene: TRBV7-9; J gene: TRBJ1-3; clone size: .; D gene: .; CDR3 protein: CASSSDMSTIYF; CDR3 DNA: TGTGCCAGCAGCTCGGACATGAGCACCATATATTTT
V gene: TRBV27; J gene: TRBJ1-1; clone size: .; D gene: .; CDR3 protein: CASSLYPPGLTEAFF; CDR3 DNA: TGTGCCAGCAGTTTATACCCCCCAGGGTTGACTGAAGCTTTCTTT
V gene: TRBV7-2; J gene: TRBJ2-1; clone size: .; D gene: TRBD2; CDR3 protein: CASSEGWSLAGGYNEQFF; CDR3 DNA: TGTGCCAGCAGCGAAGGATGGTCCTTAGCGGGAGGTTACAATGAGCAGTTCTTC
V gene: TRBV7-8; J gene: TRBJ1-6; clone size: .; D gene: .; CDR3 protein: CASSLNSGAYNSPLHF; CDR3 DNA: TGTGCCAGCAGCCTAAACTCGGGGGCCTATAATTCACCCCTCCACTTT
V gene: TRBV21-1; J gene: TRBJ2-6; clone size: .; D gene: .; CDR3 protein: CASSKRQILSGANVLTF; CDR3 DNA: TGTGCCAGCAGCAAACGACAGATACTCTCTGGGGCCAACGTCCTGACTTTC
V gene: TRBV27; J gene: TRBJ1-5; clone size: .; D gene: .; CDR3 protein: CASSGGGNQPQHF; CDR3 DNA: TGTGCCAGCAGTGGAGGGGGCAATCAGCCCCAGCATTTT
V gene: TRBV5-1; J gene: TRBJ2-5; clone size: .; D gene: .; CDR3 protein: CASSLSSGQETQYF; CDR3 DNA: TGTGCCAGCAGCTTGAGTAGCGGCCAAGAGACCCAGTACTTC
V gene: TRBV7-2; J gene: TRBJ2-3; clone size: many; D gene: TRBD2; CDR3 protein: CASAGGPGDTQYF; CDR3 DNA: TGTGCCAGCGCGGGAGGGCCCGGAGATACGCAGTATTTT
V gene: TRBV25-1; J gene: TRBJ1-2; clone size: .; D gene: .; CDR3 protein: CASSESTRRYGYTF; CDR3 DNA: TGTGCCAGCAGTGAATCCACGCGCCGCTATGGCTACACCTTC
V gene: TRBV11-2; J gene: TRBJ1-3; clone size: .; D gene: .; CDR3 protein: CASSLAFQGSSGNTIYF; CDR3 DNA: TGTGCCAGCAGCTTAGCTTTCCAGGGGAGCTCTGGAAACACCATATATTTT
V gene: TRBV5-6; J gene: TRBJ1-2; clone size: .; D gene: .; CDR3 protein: CASSFRVLGNYGYTF; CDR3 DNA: TGTGCCAGCAGCTTCCGGGTTCTGGGTAACTATGGCTACACCTTC
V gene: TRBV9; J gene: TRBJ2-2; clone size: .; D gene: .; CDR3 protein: CASSARDKNTGELFF; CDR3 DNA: TGTGCCAGCAGCGCCCGGGACAAGAACACCGGGGAGCTGTTTTTT
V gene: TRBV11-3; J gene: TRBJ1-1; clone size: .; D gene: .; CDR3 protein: CASSFIVNTEAFF; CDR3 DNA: TGTGCCAGCAGCTTTATAGTGAACACTGAAGCTTTCTTT
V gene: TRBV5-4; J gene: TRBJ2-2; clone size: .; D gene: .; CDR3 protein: CASSPSGRNTGELFF; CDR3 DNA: TGTGCCAGCAGCCCCAGCGGGCGGAACACCGGGGAGCTGTTTTTT
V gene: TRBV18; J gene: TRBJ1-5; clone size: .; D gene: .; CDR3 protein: CASSPQDSSSNQPQHF; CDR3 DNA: TGTGCCAGCTCACCACAAGACTCCTCAAGCAATCAGCCCCAGCATTTT
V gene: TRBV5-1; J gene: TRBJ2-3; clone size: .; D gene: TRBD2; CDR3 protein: CASSRVTSGRTDTQYF; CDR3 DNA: TGTGCCAGCAGCCGAGTAACAAGCGGGAGGACAGATACGCAGTATTTT
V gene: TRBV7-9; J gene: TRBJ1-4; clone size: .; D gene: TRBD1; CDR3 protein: CASSLGSTGGGKLFF; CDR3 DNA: TGTGCCAGCAGCTTAGGATCGACAGGGGGGGGAAAACTGTTTTTT
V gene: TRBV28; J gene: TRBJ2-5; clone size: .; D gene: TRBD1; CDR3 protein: CASSYGGTGQETQYF; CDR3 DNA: TGTGCCAGCAGTTACGGCGGGACAGGACAAGAGACCCAGTACTTC
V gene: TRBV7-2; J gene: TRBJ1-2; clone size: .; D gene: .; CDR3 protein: CASSYRENYGYTF; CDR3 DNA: TGTGCCAGCAGTTACAGGGAGAACTATGGCTACACCTTC
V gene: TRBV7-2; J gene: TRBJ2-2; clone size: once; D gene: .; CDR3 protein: CASSLAGHGELFF; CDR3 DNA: TGTGCCAGCAGCTTAGCGGGACACGGGGAGCTGTTTTTT
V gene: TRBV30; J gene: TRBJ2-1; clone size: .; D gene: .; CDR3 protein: CAWKQGSYNEQFF; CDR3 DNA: TGTGCCTGGAAACAGGGCTCCTACAATGAGCAGTTCTTC
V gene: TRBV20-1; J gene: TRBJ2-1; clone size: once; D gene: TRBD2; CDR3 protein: CSASNSGSNNEQFF; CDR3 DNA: TGCAGTGCTAGTAACAGCGGGAGCAACAATGAGCAGTTCTTC
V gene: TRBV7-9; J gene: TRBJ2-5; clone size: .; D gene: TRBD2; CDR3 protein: CASSLPGLKETQYF; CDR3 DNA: TGTGCCAGCAGCTTACCGGGACTAAAAGAGACCCAGTACTTC
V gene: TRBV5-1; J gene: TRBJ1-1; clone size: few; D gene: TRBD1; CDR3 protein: CASSFTTGTNTEAFF; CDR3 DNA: TGCGCCAGCAGCTTCACGACAGGGACGAACACTGAAGCTTTCTTT
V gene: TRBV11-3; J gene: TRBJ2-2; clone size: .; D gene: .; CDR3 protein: CATAGSGGTGELFF; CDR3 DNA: TGTGCCACTGCGGGATCCGGAGGGACCGGGGAGCTGTTTTTT
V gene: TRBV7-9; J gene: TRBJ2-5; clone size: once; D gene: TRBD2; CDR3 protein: CASSFREGETQYF; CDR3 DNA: TGTGCCAGCAGCTTTCGGGAGGGGGAGACCCAGTACTTC
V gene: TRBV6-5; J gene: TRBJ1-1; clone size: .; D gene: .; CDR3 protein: CASGTPGVDTEAFF; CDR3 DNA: TGTGCCAGCGGAACCCCAGGGGTTGACACTGAAGCTTTCTTT
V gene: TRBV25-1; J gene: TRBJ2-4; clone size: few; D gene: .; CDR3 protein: CASSEGGATYF; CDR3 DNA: TGTGCCAGCAGTGAAGGGGGCGCAACGTACTTC
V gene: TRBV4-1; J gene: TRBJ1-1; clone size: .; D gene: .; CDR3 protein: CASSYRVRTEAFF; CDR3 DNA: TGCGCCAGCAGCTACAGGGTTCGGACTGAAGCTTTCTTT
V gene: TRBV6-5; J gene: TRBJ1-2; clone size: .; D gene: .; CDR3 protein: CASSYGSGRNDGYTF; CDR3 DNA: TGTGCCAGCAGTTACGGCTCGGGTAGGAACGATGGCTACACCTTC
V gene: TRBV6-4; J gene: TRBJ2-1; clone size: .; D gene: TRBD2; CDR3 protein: CASSRKLAGESGNEQFF; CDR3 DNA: TGTGCCAGCAGTCGCAAGCTAGCGGGAGAATCAGGCAATGAGCAGTTCTTC
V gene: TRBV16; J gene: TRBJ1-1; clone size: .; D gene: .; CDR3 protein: CASSRRISAEAFF; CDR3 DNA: TGTGCCAGCAGCCGGAGAATAAGCGCTGAAGCTTTCTTT
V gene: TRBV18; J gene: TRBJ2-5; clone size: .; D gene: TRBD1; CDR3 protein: CASTRGTGVQETQYF; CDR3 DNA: TGTGCCAGCACACGAGGGACAGGGGTTCAAGAGACCCAGTACTTC
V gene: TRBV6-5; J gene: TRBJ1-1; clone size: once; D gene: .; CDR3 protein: CASSTPGGMNTEAFF; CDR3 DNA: TGTGCCAGCAGTACACCGGGGGGTATGAACACTGAAGCTTTCTTT
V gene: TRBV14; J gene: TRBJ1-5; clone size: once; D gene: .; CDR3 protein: CASSQGRQGPQHF; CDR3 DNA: TGTGCCAGCAGCCAAGGGCGGCAGGGGCCCCAGCATTTT
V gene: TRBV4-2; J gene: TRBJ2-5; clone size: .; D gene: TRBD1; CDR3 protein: CASSQDWGQGETQYF; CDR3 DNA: TGTGCCAGCAGCCAAGATTGGGGACAGGGAGAGACCCAGTACTTC
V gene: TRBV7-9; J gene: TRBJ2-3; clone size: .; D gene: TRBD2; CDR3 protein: CASSSGLAAGYTQYF; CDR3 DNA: TGTGCCAGCAGCTCGGGACTAGCGGCCGGGTATACGCAGTATTTT
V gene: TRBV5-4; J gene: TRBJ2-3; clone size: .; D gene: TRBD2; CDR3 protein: CASRLGLAGDAPDTQYF; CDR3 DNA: TGTGCCAGCAGACTAGGACTAGCGGGAGATGCACCGGATACGCAGTATTTT
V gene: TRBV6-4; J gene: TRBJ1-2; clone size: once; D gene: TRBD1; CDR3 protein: CASRDRDREFYGYTF; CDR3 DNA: TGTGCCAGCAGGGACCGGGACAGGGAATTCTATGGCTACACCTTC
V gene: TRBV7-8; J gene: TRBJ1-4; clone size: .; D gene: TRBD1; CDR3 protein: CASSQLTSGGAGEKLFF; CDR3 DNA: TGTGCCAGCAGCCAACTTACATCAGGGGGCGCAGGCGAAAAACTGTTTTTT
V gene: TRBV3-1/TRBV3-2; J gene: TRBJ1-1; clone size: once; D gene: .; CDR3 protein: CASSQVQGGVTEAFF; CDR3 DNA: TGTGCCAGCAGCCAAGTACAGGGTGGGGTAACTGAAGCTTTCTTT
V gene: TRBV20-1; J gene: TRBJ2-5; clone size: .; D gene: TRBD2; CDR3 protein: CSASAGLGLAETQYF; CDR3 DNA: TGCAGTGCTAGTGCGGGACTAGGACTTGCCGAGACCCAGTACTTC
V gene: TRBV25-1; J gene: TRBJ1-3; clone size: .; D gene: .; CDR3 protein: CASSESGLSGNTIYF; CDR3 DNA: TGTGCCAGCAGTGAATCAGGGCTGTCTGGAAACACCATATATTTT
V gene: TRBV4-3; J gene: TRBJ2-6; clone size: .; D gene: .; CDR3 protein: CASSQGQGSGANVLTF; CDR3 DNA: TGCGCCAGCAGCCAAGGGCAGGGTTCTGGGGCCAACGTCCTGACTTTC
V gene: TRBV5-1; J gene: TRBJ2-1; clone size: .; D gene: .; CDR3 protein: CASSPGSSSYNEQFF; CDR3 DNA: TGTGCCAGCAGCCCGGGTTCTAGCTCCTACAATGAGCAGTTCTTC
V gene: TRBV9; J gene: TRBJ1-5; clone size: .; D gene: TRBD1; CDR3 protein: CASSVTGVDGQPQHF; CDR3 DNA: TGTGCCAGCAGCGTAACAGGGGTGGATGGTCAGCCCCAGCATTTT
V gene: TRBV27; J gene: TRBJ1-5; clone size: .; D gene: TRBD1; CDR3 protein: CASSLGTGGDQPQHF; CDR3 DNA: TGTGCCAGCAGTTTAGGGACAGGGGGCGATCAGCCCCAGCATTTT
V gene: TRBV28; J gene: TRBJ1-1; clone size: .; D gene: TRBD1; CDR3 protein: CASWDRGRRNTEAFF; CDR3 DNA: TGTGCCAGTTGGGACAGGGGGCGCAGGAACACTGAAGCTTTCTTT
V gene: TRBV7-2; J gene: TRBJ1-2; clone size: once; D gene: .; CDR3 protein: CASSSPGHKGGYTF; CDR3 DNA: TGTGCCAGCAGCTCGCCAGGACACAAGGGAGGCTACACCTTC
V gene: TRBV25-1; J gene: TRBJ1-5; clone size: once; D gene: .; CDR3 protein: CASSAGGANQHF; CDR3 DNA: TGTGCCAGCAGTGCGGGTGGGGCTAACCAGCATTTT
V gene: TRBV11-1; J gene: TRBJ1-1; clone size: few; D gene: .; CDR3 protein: CASATGFEAFF; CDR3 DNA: TGTGCCAGTGCCACGGGGTTCGAAGCTTTCTTT
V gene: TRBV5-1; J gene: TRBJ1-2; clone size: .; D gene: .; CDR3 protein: CASRSGGATNYGYTF; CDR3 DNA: TGCGCCAGCCGGTCCGGCGGGGCGACTAACTATGGCTACACCTTC
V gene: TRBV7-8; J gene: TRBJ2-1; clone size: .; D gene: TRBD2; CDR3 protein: CASSKGLAGLYNEQFF; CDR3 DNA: TGTGCCAGCAGCAAAGGACTAGCGGGGCTTTACAATGAGCAGTTCTTC
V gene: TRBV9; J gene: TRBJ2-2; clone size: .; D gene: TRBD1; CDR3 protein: CASRDSDRAFGELFF; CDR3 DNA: TGTGCCAGCAGAGACTCGGACAGGGCCTTCGGGGAGCTGTTTTTT